This TCR beta chain was observed in a study of blood T cell repertoires in COVID-19. Background on the study: T cells, B-cell-depleted T cells, or PBMCs supplied cDNA or gDNA.

Method: immunoSEQ multiplex PCR; TCRdb's copy keeps in-frame clones and lacks some. The table shows about 70,000 clones, with over 85% occurring only once. The V gene lost 1 base and the J gene lost 3 bases, with 13 bases spanning the gap. The CDR3 is 15 residues long. Germline V gives CDR1 SQVTM, CDR2 ANQGSEA. Sample: peripheral blood. J is TRBJ2-1 and V is TRBV29-1; a weak D match, TRBD2 (5 bases). This clonotype was sampled from a man in his fifties or sixties with acute or convalescent COVID-19. CDR3 in amino acids: CSVEVLEVYYNEQFF. DNA of the CDR3: TGCAGCGTTGAAGTGTTGGAGGTCTACTACAATGAGCAGTTCTTC.